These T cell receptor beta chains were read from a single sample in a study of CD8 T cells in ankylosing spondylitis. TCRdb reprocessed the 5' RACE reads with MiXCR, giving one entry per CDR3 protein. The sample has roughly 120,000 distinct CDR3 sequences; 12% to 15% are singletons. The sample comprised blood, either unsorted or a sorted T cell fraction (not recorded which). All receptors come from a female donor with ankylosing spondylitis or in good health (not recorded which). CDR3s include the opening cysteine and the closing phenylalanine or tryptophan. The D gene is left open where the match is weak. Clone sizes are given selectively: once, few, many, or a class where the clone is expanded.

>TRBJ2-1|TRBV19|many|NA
CASSIDIRGNEQFF
TGTGCCAGTAGTATTGATATCCGCGGCAATGAGCAGTTCTTC
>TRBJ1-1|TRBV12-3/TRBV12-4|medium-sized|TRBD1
CASSRQGVIEAFF
TGTGCCAGCAGTCGACAGGGGGTTATTGAAGCTTTCTTT
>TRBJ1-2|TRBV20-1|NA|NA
CSATRDNQEGYTF
TGCAGTGCAACTCGGGACAACCAGGAGGGCTACACCTTC
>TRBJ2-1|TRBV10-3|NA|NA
CAISENENQQFF
TGTGCCATCAGTGAGAATGAAAACCAGCAGTTCTTC
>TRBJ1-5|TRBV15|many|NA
CATSRVGGVQPQHF
TGTGCCACCAGCAGAGTAGGGGGGGTCCAGCCCCAGCATTTT
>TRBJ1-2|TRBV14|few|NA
CASSQLSGPYGYTF
TGTGCCAGCAGCCAGCTTTCTGGGCCCTATGGCTACACCTTC
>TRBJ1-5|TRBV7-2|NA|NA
CASAYRPNQPQHF
TGTGCCAGCGCCTACAGGCCCAATCAGCCCCAGCATTTT
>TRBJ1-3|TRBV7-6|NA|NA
CASSERDSGSGNTIYF
TGTGCCAGCAGCGAACGAGACAGTGGGTCTGGAAACACCATATATTTT
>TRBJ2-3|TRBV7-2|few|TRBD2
CASSKGLVTQYF
TGTGCCAGCAGCAAGGGACTAGTAACGCAGTATTTT
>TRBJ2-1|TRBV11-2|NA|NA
CASSLRKVSQQFF
TGTGCCAGCAGCTTAAGGAAGGTTTCTCAGCAGTTCTTC
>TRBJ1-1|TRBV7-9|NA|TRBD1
CASSSWDRDEAFF
TGTGCCAGCAGCTCTTGGGACAGGGATGAAGCTTTCTTT
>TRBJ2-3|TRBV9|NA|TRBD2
CASSVASGAPDTQYF
TGTGCCAGCAGCGTAGCTAGCGGGGCACCAGATACGCAGTATTTT
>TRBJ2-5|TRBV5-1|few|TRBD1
CASSFTGVRETQYF
TGCGCCAGCAGCTTTACAGGGGTTCGAGAGACCCAGTACTTC
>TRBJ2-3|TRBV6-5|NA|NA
CASSFLGAADTQYF
TGTGCCAGCAGTTTCTTGGGGGCGGCAGATACGCAGTATTTT
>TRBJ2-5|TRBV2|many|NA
CAGRQSSAETQYF
TGTGCCGGCCGACAGAGCTCAGCGGAGACCCAGTACTTC
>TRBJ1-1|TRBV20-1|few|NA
CSARVKSNTEAFF
TGCAGTGCTAGAGTGAAGTCGAACACTGAAGCTTTCTTT
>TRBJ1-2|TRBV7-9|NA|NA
CASSFTGSDGYTF
TGTGCCAGCAGCTTTACAGGTTCGGATGGCTACACCTTC
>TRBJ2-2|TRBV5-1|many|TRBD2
CASSLEASGGTGELFF
TGCGCCAGCAGCTTGGAGGCTAGCGGGGGAACCGGGGAGCTGTTTTTT
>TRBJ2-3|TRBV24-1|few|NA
CATSDNTGPDTQYF
TGTGCCACCAGTGATAATACAGGCCCAGATACGCAGTATTTT
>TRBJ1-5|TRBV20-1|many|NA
CSASRGEDNQPQHF
TGCAGTGCTAGTCGTGGGGAGGACAATCAGCCCCAGCATTTT
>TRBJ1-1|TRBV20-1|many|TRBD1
CSGSPGGNTEAFF
TGCAGTGGAAGTCCAGGGGGCAACACTGAAGCTTTCTTT
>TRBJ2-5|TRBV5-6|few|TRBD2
CASSLRLAPWGETQYF
TGTGCCAGCAGCTTACGACTAGCCCCATGGGGAGAGACCCAGTACTTC
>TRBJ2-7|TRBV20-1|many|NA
CSARVAISYEQYF
TGCAGTGCTAGAGTCGCCATCTCCTACGAGCAGTACTTC
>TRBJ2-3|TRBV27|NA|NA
CASSLGGGADTQYF
TGTGCCAGCAGTTTAGGGGGAGGCGCAGATACGCAGTATTTT
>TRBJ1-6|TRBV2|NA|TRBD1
CASDGQGYSPLHF
TGTGCCAGCGACGGACAGGGCTATTCACCCCTCCACTTT
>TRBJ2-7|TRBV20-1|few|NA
CSARGQTEIQQYF
TGCAGTGCTAGAGGACAGACCGAGATCCAGCAGTACTTC
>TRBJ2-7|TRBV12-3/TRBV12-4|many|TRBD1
CASTRAGTGQYYEQYF
TGTGCCAGCACAAGAGCTGGGACAGGACAATACTACGAGCAGTACTTC
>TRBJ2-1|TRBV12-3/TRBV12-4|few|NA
CASRPMSSYNEQFF
TGTGCCAGTCGACCTATGAGCTCCTACAATGAGCAGTTCTTC
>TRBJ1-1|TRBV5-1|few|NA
CASSLDGFGTEAFF
TGCGCCAGCAGCTTGGATGGGTTTGGCACTGAAGCTTTCTTT
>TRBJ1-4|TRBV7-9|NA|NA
CASSLLFGMAEKLFF
TGTGCCAGCAGCTTATTATTCGGGATGGCTGAAAAACTGTTTTTT
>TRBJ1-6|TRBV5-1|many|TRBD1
CASSAGTANSPLHF
TGCGCCAGCAGCGCCGGGACAGCGAATTCACCCCTCCACTTT
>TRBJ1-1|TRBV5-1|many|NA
CASSPALMNTEAFF
TGCGCCAGCAGCCCGGCCCTGATGAACACTGAAGCTTTCTTT
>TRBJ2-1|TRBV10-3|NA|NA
CAITRVAYNEQFF
TGTGCCATCACCAGGGTAGCCTACAATGAGCAGTTCTTC